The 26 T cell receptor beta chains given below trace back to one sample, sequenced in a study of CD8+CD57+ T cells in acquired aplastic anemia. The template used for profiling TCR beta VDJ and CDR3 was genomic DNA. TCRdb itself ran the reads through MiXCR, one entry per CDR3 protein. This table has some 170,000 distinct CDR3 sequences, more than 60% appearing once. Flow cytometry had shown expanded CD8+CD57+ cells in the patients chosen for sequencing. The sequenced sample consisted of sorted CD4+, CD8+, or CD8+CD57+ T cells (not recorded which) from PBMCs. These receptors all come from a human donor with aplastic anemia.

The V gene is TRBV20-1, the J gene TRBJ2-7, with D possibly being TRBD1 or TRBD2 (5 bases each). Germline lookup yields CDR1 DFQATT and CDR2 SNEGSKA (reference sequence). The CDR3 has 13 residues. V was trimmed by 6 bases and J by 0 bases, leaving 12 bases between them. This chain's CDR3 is CSAVGTDSYEQYF. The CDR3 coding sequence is TGCAGTGCCGTTGGGACGGACTCCTACGAGCAGTACTTC.

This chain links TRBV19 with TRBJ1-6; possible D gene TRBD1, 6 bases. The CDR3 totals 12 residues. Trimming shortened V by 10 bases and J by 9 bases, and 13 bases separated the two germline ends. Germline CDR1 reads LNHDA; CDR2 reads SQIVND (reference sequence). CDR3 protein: CATSGEGSPLHF. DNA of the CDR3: TGTGCCACCTCAGGGGAAGGTTCACCCCTCCACTTT.

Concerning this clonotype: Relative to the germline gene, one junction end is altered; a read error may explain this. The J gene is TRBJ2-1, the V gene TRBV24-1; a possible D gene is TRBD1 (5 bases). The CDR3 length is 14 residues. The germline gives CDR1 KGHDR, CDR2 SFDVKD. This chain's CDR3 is CATSVWLRGNERFF. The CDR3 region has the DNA TGTGCCACCAGTGTGTGGCTAAGGGGCAATGAGCGGTTCTTC.

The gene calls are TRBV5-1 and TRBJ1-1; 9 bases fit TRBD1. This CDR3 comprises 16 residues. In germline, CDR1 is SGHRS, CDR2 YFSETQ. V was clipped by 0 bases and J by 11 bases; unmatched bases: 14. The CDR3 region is CASSLEQGAADLWAFF. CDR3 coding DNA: TGCGCCAGCAGCTTGGAACAGGGGGCCGCAGATCTGTGGGCTTTCTTT.

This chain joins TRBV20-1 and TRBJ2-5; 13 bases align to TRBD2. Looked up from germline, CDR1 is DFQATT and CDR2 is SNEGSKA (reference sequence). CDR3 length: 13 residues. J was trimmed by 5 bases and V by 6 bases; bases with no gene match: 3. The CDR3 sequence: CSAVTSGRETQYF. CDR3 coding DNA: TGCAGTGCGGTGACTAGCGGGAGGGAGACCCAGTACTTC.

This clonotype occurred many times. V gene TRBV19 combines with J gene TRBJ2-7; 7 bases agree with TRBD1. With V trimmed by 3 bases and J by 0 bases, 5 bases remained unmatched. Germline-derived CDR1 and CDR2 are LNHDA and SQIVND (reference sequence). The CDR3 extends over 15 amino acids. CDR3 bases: TGTGCCAGTAGTATGTCCTGGGACAGCTCCTACGAGCAGTACTTC. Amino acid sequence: CASSMSWDSSYEQYF. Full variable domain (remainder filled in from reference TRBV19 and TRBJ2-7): DGGITQSPKYLFRKEGQNVTLSCEQNLNHDAMYWYRQDPGQGLRLIYYSQIVNDFQKGDIAEGYSVSREKKESFPLTVTSAQKNPTAFYLCASSMSWDSSYEQYFGPGTRLTVT.

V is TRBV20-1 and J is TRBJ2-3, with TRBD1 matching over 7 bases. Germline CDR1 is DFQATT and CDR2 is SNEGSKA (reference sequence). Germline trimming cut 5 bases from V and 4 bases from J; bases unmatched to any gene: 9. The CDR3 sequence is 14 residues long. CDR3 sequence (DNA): TGCAGTGCTGCATTGACAGGGAATCCAGATACGCAGTATTTT. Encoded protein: CSAALTGNPDTQYF.

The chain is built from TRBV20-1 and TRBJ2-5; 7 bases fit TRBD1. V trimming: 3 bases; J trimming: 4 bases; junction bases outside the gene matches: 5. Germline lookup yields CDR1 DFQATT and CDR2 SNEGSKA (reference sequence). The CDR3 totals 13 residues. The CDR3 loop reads CSARGRGRETQYF. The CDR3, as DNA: TGCAGTGCTAGGGGCAGGGGGAGAGAGACCCAGTACTTC.

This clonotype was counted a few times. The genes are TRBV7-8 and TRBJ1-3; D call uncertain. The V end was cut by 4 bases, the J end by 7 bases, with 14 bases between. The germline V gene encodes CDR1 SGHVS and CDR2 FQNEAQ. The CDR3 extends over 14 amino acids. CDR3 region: CASSSTGRGNTIYF. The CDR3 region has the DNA TGTGCCAGCAGCTCCACCGGACGAGGCAACACCATATATTTT.

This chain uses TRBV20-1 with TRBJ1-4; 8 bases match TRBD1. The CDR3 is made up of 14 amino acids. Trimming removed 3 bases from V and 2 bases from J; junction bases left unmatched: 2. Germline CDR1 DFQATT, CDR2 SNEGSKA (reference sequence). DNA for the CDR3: TGCAGTGCTAGGGACAGGGCCACTAATGAAAAACTGTTTTTT. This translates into CSARDRATNEKLFF.

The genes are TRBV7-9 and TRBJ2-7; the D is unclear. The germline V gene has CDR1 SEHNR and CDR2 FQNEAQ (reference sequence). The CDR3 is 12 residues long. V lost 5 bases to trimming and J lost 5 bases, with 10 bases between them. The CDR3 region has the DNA TGTGCCAGCAGCCGACCTGGCGACGAGCAGTACTTC. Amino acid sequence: CASSRPGDEQYF.

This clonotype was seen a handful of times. CDR3: CASSHTRQGASGGTQYF. In DNA, the CDR3 is TGTGCCAGCAGCCACACGCGGCAGGGGGCGTCGGGTGGGACCCAGTACTTC. The chain joins TRBV7-9 to TRBJ2-7; TRBD1 aligns across 8 bases. The J call could be wrong; TRBJ2-5 is a better fit for the DNA end. CDR3 length: 17 residues. Germline V lookup: CDR1 SEHNR, CDR2 FQNEAQ (reference sequence).

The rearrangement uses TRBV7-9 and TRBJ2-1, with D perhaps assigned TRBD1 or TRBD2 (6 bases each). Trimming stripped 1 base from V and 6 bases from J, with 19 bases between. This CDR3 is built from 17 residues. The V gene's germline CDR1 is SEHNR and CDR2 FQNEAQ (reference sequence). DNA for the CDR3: TGTGCCAGCAGCTTAGGGTGGGGGGCTTTCGGGCCCAATGAGCAGTTCTTC. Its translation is CASSLGWGAFGPNEQFF. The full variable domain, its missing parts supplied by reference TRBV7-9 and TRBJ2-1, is DTGVSQNPRHKITKRGQNVTFRCDPISEHNRLYWYRQTLGQGPEFLTYFQNEAQLEKSRLLSDRFSAERPKGSFSTLEIQRTEQGDSAMYLCASSLGWGAFGPNEQFFGPGTRLTVL.

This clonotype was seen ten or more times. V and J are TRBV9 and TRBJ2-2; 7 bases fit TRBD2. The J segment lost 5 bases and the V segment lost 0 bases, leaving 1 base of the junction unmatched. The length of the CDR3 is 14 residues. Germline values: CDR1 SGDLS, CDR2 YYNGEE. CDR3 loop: CASSVGGGTGELFF. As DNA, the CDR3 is TGTGCCAGCAGCGTAGGGGGGGGGACCGGGGAGCTGTTTTTT.

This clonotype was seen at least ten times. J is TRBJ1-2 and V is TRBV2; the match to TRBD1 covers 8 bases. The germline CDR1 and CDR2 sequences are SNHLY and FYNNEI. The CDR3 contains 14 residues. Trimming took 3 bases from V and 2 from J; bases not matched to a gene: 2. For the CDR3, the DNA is TGTGCCAGCAGTGAGGGACAGGAGAACTATGGCTACACCTTC. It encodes CASSEGQENYGYTF.

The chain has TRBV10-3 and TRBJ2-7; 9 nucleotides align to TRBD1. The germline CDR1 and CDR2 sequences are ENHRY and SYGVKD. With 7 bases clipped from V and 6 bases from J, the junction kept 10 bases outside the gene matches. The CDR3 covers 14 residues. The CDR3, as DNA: TGTGCCATCACCGCCGGGACAGGGAAGTCCGAGCAGTACTTC. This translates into CAITAGTGKSEQYF.

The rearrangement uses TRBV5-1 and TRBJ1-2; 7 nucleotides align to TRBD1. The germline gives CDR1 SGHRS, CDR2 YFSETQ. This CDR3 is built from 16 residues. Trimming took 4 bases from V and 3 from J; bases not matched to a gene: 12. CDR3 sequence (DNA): TGCGCCAGCAGCCTGGGAGGGGGCCTCTGGGACTATGGCTACACCTTC. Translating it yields CASSLGGGLWDYGYTF.

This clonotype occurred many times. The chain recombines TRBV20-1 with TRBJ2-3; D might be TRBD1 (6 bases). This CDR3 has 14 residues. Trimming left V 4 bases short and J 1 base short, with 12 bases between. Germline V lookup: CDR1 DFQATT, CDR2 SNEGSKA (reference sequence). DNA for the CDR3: TGCAGTGCTACCAGGACAGCTCGCACAGATACGCAGTATTTT. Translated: CSATRTARTDTQYF.

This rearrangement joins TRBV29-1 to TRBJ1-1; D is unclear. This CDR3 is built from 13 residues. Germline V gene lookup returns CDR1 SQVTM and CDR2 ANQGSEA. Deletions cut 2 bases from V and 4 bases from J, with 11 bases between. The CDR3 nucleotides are TGCAGCGTTGAATACGTAACGGGCACTGAAGCTTTCTTT. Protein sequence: CSVEYVTGTEAFF. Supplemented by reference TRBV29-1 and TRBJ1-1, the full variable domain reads SAVISQKPSRDICQRGTSLTIQCQVDSQVTMMFWYRQQPGQSLTLIATANQGSEATYESGFVIDKFPISRPNLTFSTLTVSNMSPEDSSIYLCSVEYVTGTEAFFGQGTRLTVV.

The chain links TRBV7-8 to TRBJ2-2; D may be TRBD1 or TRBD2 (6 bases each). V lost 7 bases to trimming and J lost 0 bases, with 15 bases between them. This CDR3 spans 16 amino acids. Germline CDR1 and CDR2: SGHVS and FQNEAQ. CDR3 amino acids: CASNIGGLANTGELFF. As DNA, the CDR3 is TGTGCCAGCAATATAGGGGGGCTAGCGAACACCGGGGAGCTGTTTTTT.

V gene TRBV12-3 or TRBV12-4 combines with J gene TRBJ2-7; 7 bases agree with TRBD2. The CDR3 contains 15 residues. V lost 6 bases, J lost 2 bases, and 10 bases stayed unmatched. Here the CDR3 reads CASSLSPSGTYEQYF. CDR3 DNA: TGTGCCAGCAGCTTAAGCCCTAGCGGTACCTACGAGCAGTACTTC.

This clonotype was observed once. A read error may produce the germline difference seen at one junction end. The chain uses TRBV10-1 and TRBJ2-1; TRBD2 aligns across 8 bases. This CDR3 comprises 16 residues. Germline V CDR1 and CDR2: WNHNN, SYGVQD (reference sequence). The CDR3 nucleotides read TGCGCCAGCAGTAAGTCGCCACTAGCGGCCTACAATGAGCAGTTCTTC. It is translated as CASSKSPLAAYNEQFF.

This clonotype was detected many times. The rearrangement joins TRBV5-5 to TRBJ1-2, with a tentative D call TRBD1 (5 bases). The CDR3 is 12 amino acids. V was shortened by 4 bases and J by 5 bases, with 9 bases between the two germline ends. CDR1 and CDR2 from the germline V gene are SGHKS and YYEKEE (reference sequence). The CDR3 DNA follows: TGTGCCAGCAGCCCGGGGGTTTATGGCTACACCTTC. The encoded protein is CASSPGVYGYTF.

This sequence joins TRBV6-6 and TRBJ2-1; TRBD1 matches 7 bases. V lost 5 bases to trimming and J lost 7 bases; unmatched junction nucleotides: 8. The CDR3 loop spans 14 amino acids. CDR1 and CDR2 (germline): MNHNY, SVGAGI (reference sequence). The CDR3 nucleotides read TGTGCCAGCAGTCCTTACTCACAGGGGAATGAGCAGTTCTTC. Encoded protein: CASSPYSQGNEQFF.

As DNA, the CDR3 is TGTGCCACCAGTGAGCGGGCGGCCACAGATACGCAGTATTTT. This encodes CATSERAATDTQYF. The chain recombines TRBV24-1 with TRBJ2-3; the D gene is possibly TRBD2 (5 bases). This CDR3 has 14 amino acids. Germline V gene sequence: CDR1 KGHDR, CDR2 SFDVKD. V lost 4 bases, J lost 2 bases, and 9 bases lay in between.

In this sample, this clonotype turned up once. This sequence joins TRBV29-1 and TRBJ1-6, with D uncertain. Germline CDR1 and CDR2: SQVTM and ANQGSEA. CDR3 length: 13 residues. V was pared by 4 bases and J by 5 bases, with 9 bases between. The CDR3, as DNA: TGCAGCGTTGCTGCCGGGGATAATTCACCCCTCCACTTT. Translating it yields CSVAAGDNSPLHF.